The clone carrying this T cell receptor (beta chain) was recorded a few times. Its antigen is undetermined. Each CDR3 protein is one row after TCRdb ran MiXCR on the reads. The table lists about 320,000 distinct CDR3 sequences, 9% to 9.5% of them singletons, with around 4.5% in the top ten. The record originates from a study of T cell repertoires in cytomegalovirus infection. Study as a whole: Public TCR beta signatures marked donors with CMV infection and the matching HLA. General observations from the study: Cumulative frequency of public TCR beta families picked out carriers of CMV plus the relevant HLA.

V lost 5 bases and J 0 bases, leaving 7 bases between the germline ends. The CDR3 length is 14 residues. The germline CDR1 and CDR2 sequences are SGHVS and FNYEAQ. This chain joins TRBV7-6 and TRBJ1-4; D gene unclear. This TCR came from a human donor in good health (CMV status not recorded). Some clones in this sample may be carry-over from other donors' samples. Specimen: PBMCs. The DNA of the CDR3 is TGTGCCAGCAGCCCCTTTTCAACTAATGAAAAACTGTTTTTT. Protein sequence: CASSPFSTNEKLFF. Full variable domain (remainder filled in from reference TRBV7-6 and TRBJ1-4): GAGVSQSPRYKVTKRGQDVALRCDPISGHVSLYWYRQALGQGPEFLTYFNYEAQQDKSGLPNDRFSAERPEGSISTLTIQRTEQRDSAMYRCASSPFSTNEKLFFGSGTQLSVL.